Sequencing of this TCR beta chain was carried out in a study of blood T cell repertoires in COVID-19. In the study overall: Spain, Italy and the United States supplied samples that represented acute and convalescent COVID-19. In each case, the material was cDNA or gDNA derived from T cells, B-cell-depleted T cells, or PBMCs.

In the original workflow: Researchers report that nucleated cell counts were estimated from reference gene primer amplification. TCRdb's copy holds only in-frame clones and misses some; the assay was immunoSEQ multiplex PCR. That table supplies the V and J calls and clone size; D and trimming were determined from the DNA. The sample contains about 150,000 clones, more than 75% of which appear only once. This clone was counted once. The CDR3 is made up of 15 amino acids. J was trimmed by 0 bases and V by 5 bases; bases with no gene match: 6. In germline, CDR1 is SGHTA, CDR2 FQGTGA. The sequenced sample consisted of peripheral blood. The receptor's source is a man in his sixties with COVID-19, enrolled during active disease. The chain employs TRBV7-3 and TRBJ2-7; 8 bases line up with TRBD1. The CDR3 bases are TGTGCCAGCAGCCTACAACAGGGGGGCTCCTACGAGCAGTACTTC. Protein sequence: CASSLQQGGSYEQYF. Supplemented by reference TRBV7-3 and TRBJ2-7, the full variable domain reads GAGVSQTPSNKVTEKGKYVELRCDPISGHTALYWYRQSLGQGPEFLIYFQGTGAADDSGLPNDRFFAVRPEGSVSTLKIQRTERGDSAVYLCASSLQQGGSYEQYFGPGTRLTVT.